The 27 T cell receptor beta chains in this list originate from one sample, sequenced in a study of T-cell memory formation after mild COVID-19. TCRdb re-called the 5' RACE reads with MiXCR, one entry per CDR3 protein. The profile shows about 200,000 distinct CDR3 sequences, 9% to 10% of them singletons. Source material: PBMCs or a T cell subset sorted from them (not recorded which). These receptors originate from a man aged 18 to 29 who had mild COVID-19 (a few samples of this study predate the infection). Cell type and time point are not known.

A few counts support this clonotype. The V gene is TRBV5-1, the J gene TRBJ2-3, with TRBD2 matching over 12 bases. Germline V CDR1 and CDR2: SGHRS, YFSETQ. The V and J ends lost 7 bases and 0 bases, in that order; junction bases with no gene match: 6. There are 16 residues in the CDR3. The CDR3 DNA follows: TGCGCCAGCGCCCTAGGACTAGCGGGAAGCACAGATACGCAGTATTTT. Amino acids: CASALGLAGSTDTQYF.

The V gene is TRBV7-8, the J gene TRBJ1-5; D unclear. The V and J ends lost 6 bases and 7 bases respectively, with 16 bases between them. The CDR3 runs to 14 residues. The germline CDR1 and CDR2 sequences are SGHVS and FQNEAQ. DNA for the CDR3: TGTGCCAGCAGTTCGGTACGCTTGGGACAGCCCCAGCATTTT. This encodes CASSSVRLGQPQHF.

The chain combines TRBV11-3 with TRBJ2-5; weak D call: TRBD2 (6 bases). The CDR3 has 13 amino acids. CDR1 SGHNT and CDR2 YENEEA come from the germline V gene. V lost 1 base and J 4 bases, leaving 7 bases between the germline ends. CDR3 amino acids: CASSLGSGETQYF. For the CDR3, the DNA is TGTGCCAGCAGCTTAGGTAGCGGAGAGACCCAGTACTTC.

The V gene is TRBV5-1, the J gene TRBJ1-3, with TRBD1 as a possible D gene (6 bases). CDR3 length equals 17 residues. V dropped 3 bases and J dropped 0 bases, with 16 bases sitting between them. Germline assignment: CDR1 SGHRS and CDR2 YFSETQ. CDR3 sequence (DNA): TGCGCCAGCAGCTCCACCTCGGAAGGGGGCTCTGGAAACACCATATATTTT. Residues: CASSSTSEGGSGNTIYF.

In this sample, this clonotype is medium-sized. The chain joins TRBV5-1 to TRBJ2-2; no definite D call. The CDR3 sequence is 11 residues long. Between the trimmed V and J ends, which lost 3 bases and 7 bases, there was a span of 4 bases. Germline V CDR1 and CDR2: SGHRS, YFSETQ. The CDR3 nucleotides are TGCGCCAGCAGCTCGGGCGGGGAGCTGTTTTTT. This sequence encodes CASSSGGELFF.

The chain carries TRBV24-1 and TRBJ1-2; D is unresolved. Germline V gives CDR1 KGHDR, CDR2 SFDVKD. The CDR3 runs to 15 residues. V was pared by 4 bases and J by 0 bases, with 11 bases between. DNA for the CDR3: TGTGCCACCAGTGACATGGACGGAGCTAACTATGGCTACACCTTC. This translates into CATSDMDGANYGYTF.

This clonotype was detected only a few times. The chain couples TRBV7-2 to TRBJ1-6, with 9 positions matching TRBD1. The CDR3 length is 15 residues. The V gene end was trimmed by 5 bases and the J gene end by 10 bases; junction bases not matched to a gene: 9. Germline loops: CDR1 SGHTA, CDR2 FQGNSA. The CDR3 spells CASSPRTGERSPLHF. The CDR3 bases are TGTGCCAGCAGCCCTAGGACAGGGGAAAGATCACCCCTCCACTTT.

The rearrangement links TRBV5-1 to TRBJ2-7; the match to TRBD2 covers 8 bases. This CDR3 is built from 14 residues. The V and J ends lost 2 bases and 7 bases, in that order; junction bases with no gene match: 8. Germline values: CDR1 SGHRS, CDR2 YFSETQ. CDR3 sequence (DNA): TGCGCCAGCAGCTTAGAGGGACTAGTGGGGGAGCAGTACTTC. Its protein product is CASSLEGLVGEQYF.

This clonotype was seen ten or more times. V usage is TRBV6-1 and J usage is TRBJ2-1; no clear D gene. Germline V gene sequence: CDR1 MNHNS, CDR2 SASEGT. The CDR3 sequence is 14 residues long. Trimming took off 3 bases at V and 6 bases at J, with 12 bases between the two ends. CDR3 in amino acids: CASSDRPPGNEQFF. The CDR3 region has the DNA TGTGCCAGCAGTGACCGCCCACCAGGCAATGAGCAGTTCTTC.

This clonotype has only a few counts. The V and J genes are TRBV7-3 and TRBJ1-5; no clear D. Per germline, CDR1 SGHTA and CDR2 FQGTGA. Trimming removed 9 bases from V and 2 bases from J, with 8 bases in between. The CDR3 runs 12 residues. This CDR3 is CARRDGNQPQHF. The CDR3 DNA sequence: TGTGCCAGAAGAGATGGCAATCAGCCCCAGCATTTT.

This clonotype was recorded many times. V is TRBV18 and J is TRBJ2-7, with a tentative D call TRBD1 (5 bases). The ends were cut back, 1 base at V and 4 bases at J, with 14 bases in the middle. The CDR3 covers 15 residues. Germline CDR1 reads KGHSH; CDR2 reads LQKENI. CDR3: CASSPQGPARYEQYF. DNA for the CDR3: TGTGCCAGCTCACCACAGGGGCCCGCTAGGTACGAGCAGTACTTC.

The chain links TRBV7-7 to TRBJ2-5; 7 bases are a match to TRBD1. J was trimmed by 5 bases and V by 5 bases; bases with no gene match: 5. This CDR3 spans 13 amino acids. Germline values: CDR1 SSHAT, CDR2 FNYEAQ (reference sequence). The CDR3 sequence is CASSHDRAETQYF. CDR3 nucleotides: TGTGCCAGCAGCCACGACAGGGCTGAGACCCAGTACTTC.

In this sample, this clonotype turned up many times. The gene calls are TRBV5-5 and TRBJ2-5, with D perhaps matching TRBD1 (6 bases). The V end was cut by 1 base, the J end by 3 bases, with 10 bases between. The CDR3 contains 14 residues. Looked up from germline, CDR1 is SGHKS and CDR2 is YYEKEE (reference sequence). CDR3 sequence: CASSLTGSEETQYF. CDR3 DNA: TGTGCCAGCAGCTTGACAGGGTCGGAAGAGACCCAGTACTTC.

This clonotype has more than one count but fewer than ten. The V gene is TRBV24-1, the J gene TRBJ2-1, with D perhaps given as TRBD1 or TRBD2 (6 bases each). This CDR3 has 13 amino acids. V shed 8 bases and J shed 2 bases, with 9 bases lying between them. CDR1 and CDR2 (germline): KGHDR, SFDVKD. The CDR3: CATMGGAYNEQFF. The DNA of the CDR3 is TGTGCCACCATGGGGGGCGCCTACAATGAGCAGTTCTTC.

This clonotype was seen only a few times. The gene calls are TRBV18 and TRBJ1-2, with D tentatively TRBD1 (5 bases). Trimming removed 0 bases from V and 4 bases from J, with 12 bases in between. Germline CDR1 is KGHSH and CDR2 is LQKENI. The CDR3 is made up of 15 amino acids. CDR3 protein: CASSPPGFGGYGYTF. The CDR3, as DNA: TGTGCCAGCTCACCACCGGGGTTCGGGGGCTATGGCTACACCTTC.

At least ten counts were recorded for this clonotype. The V and J genes are TRBV7-2 and TRBJ2-5; D possibly matches TRBD1 or TRBD2 (5 bases each). V lost 1 base and J 6 bases, leaving 12 bases between the germline ends. The CDR3 length is 14 residues. Germline CDR1 and CDR2: SGHTA and FQGNSA. Written as DNA, the CDR3 is TGTGCCAGCAGCTTAGATCGGGGCACGAAGACCCAGTACTTC. Translation: CASSLDRGTKTQYF.

This clonotype was detected only a few times. The CDR3 sequence: CSARLSGGSSYEQYF. The CDR3 region has the DNA TGCAGTGCTAGACTAAGCGGGGGGAGCTCCTACGAGCAGTACTTC. The V gene is TRBV20-1, the J gene TRBJ2-7, with TRBD2 matching over 9 bases. The J segment lost 0 bases and the V segment lost 2 bases, leaving 5 bases of the junction unmatched. Germline V gene data show CDR1 as DFQATT and CDR2 as SNEGSKA (reference sequence). This CDR3 spans 15 amino acids.

The chain couples TRBV5-3 to TRBJ2-1; TRBD2 matches at 8 bases. TRBV5-3 has ORF status, its function being uncertain. This CDR3 has 14 amino acids. Trimming removed 4 bases from V and 9 bases from J; junction bases left unmatched: 9. The CDR3 DNA is TGTGCCAGAAGCGTCCGGAGACTAGCGCCTGAGCAGTTCTTC. It yields the protein CARSVRRLAPEQFF.

This clonotype was picked up a small number of times. This chain joins TRBV20-1 and TRBJ2-4, with D maybe TRBD1 (5 bases). The V gene lost 6 bases and the J gene lost 6 bases, with 15 bases spanning the gap. The CDR3 contains 13 residues. Germline V CDR1 and CDR2: DFQATT, SNEGSKA (reference sequence). In nucleotides, the CDR3 is TGCAGTGCGGTGGGGCTGGGGCGAAACATTCAGTACTTC. Protein sequence: CSAVGLGRNIQYF.

This clonotype was counted ten times or more. This chain links TRBV18 with TRBJ2-2; D unresolved. V was cut by 0 bases and J by 8 bases, with 7 bases left in between. From germline, CDR1 is KGHSH and CDR2 LQKENI. This CDR3 region has 13 residues. The CDR3 nucleotides are TGTGCCAGCTCACCACCCCCCCCGGGGGAGCTGTTTTTT. Its protein is CASSPPPPGELFF.

This clonotype was observed a handful of times. The rearrangement links TRBV10-3 to TRBJ2-7; D tentatively fits TRBD1 or TRBD2 (5 bases each). The length of the CDR3 is 14 residues. V was clipped by 6 bases and J by 6 bases, with 18 bases between them. CDR1 ENHRY and CDR2 SYGVKD come from the germline V gene. For the CDR3, the DNA is TGTGCCATCAGGGGAACCGGGACGACGAGCGAGCAGTACGTC. Protein sequence: CAIRGTGTTSEQYV.

This clonotype was observed a handful of times. The rearrangement joins TRBV5-1 to TRBJ2-7, with D possibly matching TRBD2 (6 bases). V was pared by 6 bases and J by 5 bases, with 21 bases between. The germline V gene encodes CDR1 SGHRS and CDR2 YFSETQ. The length of the CDR3 is 15 residues. The CDR3 loop reads CASTLLAGRTHEQYF. The CDR3 bases are TGCGCCAGCACCCTCCTGGCGGGGAGGACTCACGAGCAGTACTTC.

On this clonotype itself: Sequence at one end of the junction differs from germline and may be a read error. The genes are TRBV29-1 and TRBJ1-1; perhaps TRBD1 as D (5 bases). The CDR3 covers 12 residues. CDR1 is SQVTM, CDR2 ANQGSEA, per germline. This chain's CDR3 is CSADRGTFEAFF. The DNA of the CDR3 is TGCAGCGCCGATCGGGGGACCTTTGAAGCCTTCTTT. Supplemented by reference TRBV29-1 and TRBJ1-1, the full variable domain reads SAVISQKPSRDICQRGTSLTIQCQVDSQVTMMFWYRQQPGQSLTLIATANQGSEATYESGFVIDKFPISRPNLTFSTLTVSNMSPEDSSIYLCSADRGTFEAFFGQGTRLTVV.

There are a few counts of this clonotype. The V and J genes are TRBV19 and TRBJ1-5, with 10 bases aligning to TRBD1. This CDR3 contains 14 residues. The germline gives CDR1 LNHDA, CDR2 SQIVND (reference sequence). The J segment lost 6 bases and the V segment lost 7 bases, leaving 6 bases of the junction unmatched. The chain's CDR3 is CASNDRGLAQPQHF. The CDR3 DNA sequence: TGTGCCAGTAACGACAGGGGGCTGGCTCAGCCCCAGCATTTT. Combining the CDR3 with reference TRBV19 and TRBJ1-5 gives the whole variable domain DGGITQSPKYLFRKEGQNVTLSCEQNLNHDAMYWYRQDPGQGLRLIYYSQIVNDFQKGDIAEGYSVSREKKESFPLTVTSAQKNPTAFYLCASNDRGLAQPQHFGDGTRLSIL.

This clonotype has only a few counts. This chain joins TRBV2 and TRBJ2-3, with 10 bases identical to TRBD2. CDR1 and CDR2 from the germline V gene are SNHLY and FYNNEI. Unmatched junction bases numbered 7, after V lost 8 bases and J lost 5 bases. This CDR3 has 14 amino acids. The CDR3: CASCLAGVGDTQYF. CDR3 nucleotides: TGTGCCAGCTGTCTAGCGGGGGTCGGAGATACGCAGTATTTT.

This clonotype was recorded many times. The genes are TRBV7-2 and TRBJ2-1; 7 bases match TRBD2. V gave up 1 base and J gave up 8 bases; unmatched junction bases: 11. This CDR3 spans 16 amino acids. Per germline, CDR1 SGHTA and CDR2 FQGNSA. The CDR3 DNA is TGTGCCAGCAGCTTAGTTCTCCAGCGGGGTGGGTATGAGCAGTTCTTC. As protein: CASSLVLQRGGYEQFF.

This clonotype was picked up many times. The chain joins TRBV5-6 to TRBJ2-5; D gene ambiguous. Trimming pared 3 bases from V and 1 base from J, leaving 10 bases between. This CDR3 has 14 amino acids. Germline V gene lookup returns CDR1 SGHDT and CDR2 YYEEEE. The CDR3 DNA reads as TGTGCCAGCAGCTCCGGACCCTTCCAAGAGACCCAGTACTTC. As protein: CASSSGPFQETQYF.